Below, one T cell receptor (beta chain) is given with its context. Its target antigen remains unknown. No quality values exist for individual bases; no much larger clone is one base distant. Receptors were amplified or captured by the immunoSEQ multiplex PCR assay. TCRdb mirrors the immuneACCESS table, restricted to in-frame sequences. Some clones are absent from its copies; in checked studies, under half trace to an unresolved V gene, and the reason for the others is unknown. This sample has 90,000 to 130,000 clones in its table, and around 80% of those were observed once. In total, the top ten clones hold 4.7% of the sample. For every enrolled patient, mismatch repair deficiency was confirmed by either polymerase chain reaction or immunohistochemistry. A few patients who responded to pembrolizumab therapy underwent TCR sequencing. In the phase II trial, pembrolizumab PD-1 blockade was tested prospectively in advanced mismatch repair-deficient cancers, no matter which tissue of origin the cancers came from. Peripheral blood T cell samples were serially collected before and at multiple times after PD-1 blockade was started. The timing of each blood sample was reported as weeks after the first dose of pembrolizumab.

This entry belongs to a study of PD-1 blockade in mismatch repair-deficient tumors (dated by TCRdb to the late 2010s). A note on the overall study: Between late 2013 and September 2016, 86 consecutive patients with eleven to twelve mismatch repair-deficient cancer types, all previously treated and progressing, were enrolled in the trial. Tumor-associated T cell clones in the peripheral blood of patients responding to PD-1 blockade were tracked using deep sequencing of TCR CDR3 regions. What the authors observed across the whole study: After pembrolizumab, tumor-resident clones, which were often undetectable in blood before treatment, expanded rapidly and then contracted, generally ahead of radiologic responses.

The CDR3 runs 13 residues from the cysteine to the phenylalanine. Kept here is only the CDR3 DNA, which spans 39 bases and is read in frame from base 1. According to the germline V gene (reference sequence), CDR1 reads LNHDA and CDR2 reads SQIVND. The trim is 1 base for V and 0 bases for J, with a gap of 3 bases between the germline ends. The sequencing used peripheral blood, collected roughly 60 weeks after starting pembrolizumab. The chain employs TRBV19 and TRBJ1-2; no D gene can be assigned with confidence. The receptor's source is an adult with mismatch repair-deficient cancer. The nucleotide sequence reads TGTGCCAGTAGTATAGGAGCTAACTATGGCTACACCTTC. Translation gives CASSIGANYGYTF.